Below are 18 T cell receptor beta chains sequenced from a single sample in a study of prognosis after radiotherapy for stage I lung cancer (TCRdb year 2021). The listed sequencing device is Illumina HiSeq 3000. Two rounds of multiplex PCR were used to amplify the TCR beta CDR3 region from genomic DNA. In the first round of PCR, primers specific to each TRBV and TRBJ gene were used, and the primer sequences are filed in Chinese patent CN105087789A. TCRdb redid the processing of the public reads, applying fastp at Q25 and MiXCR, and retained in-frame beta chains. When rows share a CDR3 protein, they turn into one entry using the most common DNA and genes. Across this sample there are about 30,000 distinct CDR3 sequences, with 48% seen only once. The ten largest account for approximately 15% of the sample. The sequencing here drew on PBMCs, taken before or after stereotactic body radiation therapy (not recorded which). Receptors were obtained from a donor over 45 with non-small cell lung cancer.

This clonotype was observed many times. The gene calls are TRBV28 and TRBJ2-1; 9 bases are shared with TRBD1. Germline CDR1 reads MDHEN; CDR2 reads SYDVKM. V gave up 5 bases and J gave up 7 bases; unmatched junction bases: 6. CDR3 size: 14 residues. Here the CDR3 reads CASSPGTGSNEQFF. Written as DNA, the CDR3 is TGTGCCAGCAGTCCCGGGACAGGGAGTAATGAGCAGTTCTTC.

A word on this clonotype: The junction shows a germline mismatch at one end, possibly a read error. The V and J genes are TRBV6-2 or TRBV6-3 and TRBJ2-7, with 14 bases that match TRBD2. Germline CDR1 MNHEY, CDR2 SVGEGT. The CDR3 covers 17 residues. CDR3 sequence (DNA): TGTGCCAGCAGTCGCCAAAGACTAGCGGGAGGGGTCCACGAGCGGTACTTC. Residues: CASSRQRLAGGVHERYF.

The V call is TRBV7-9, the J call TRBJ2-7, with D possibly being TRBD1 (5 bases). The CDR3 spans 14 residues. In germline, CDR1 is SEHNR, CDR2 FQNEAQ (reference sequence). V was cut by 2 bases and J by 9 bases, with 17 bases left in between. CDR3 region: CASSLSGLQWVQYF. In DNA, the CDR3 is TGTGCCAGCAGCTTATCAGGGCTCCAATGGGTGCAGTACTTC.

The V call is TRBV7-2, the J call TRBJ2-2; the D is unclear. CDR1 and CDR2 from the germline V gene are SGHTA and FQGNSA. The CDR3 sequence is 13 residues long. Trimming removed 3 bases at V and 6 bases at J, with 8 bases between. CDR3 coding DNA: TGTGCCAGCAGCTTGGGTGGTTCCGGGGAGCTGTTTTTT. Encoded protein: CASSLGGSGELFF.

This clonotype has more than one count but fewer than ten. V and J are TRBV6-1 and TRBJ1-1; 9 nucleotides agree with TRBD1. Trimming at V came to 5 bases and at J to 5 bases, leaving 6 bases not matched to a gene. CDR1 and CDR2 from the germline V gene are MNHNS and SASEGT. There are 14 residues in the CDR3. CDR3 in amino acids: CASSPGQGLTEAFF. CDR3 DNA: TGTGCCAGCAGTCCGGGACAGGGATTAACTGAAGCTTTCTTT.

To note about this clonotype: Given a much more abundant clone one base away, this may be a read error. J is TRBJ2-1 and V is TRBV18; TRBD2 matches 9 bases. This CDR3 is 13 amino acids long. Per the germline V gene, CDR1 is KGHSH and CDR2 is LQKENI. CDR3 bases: TGTACCAGCTCATCGACTAGCGGTGAATTTGTGTTCTTC. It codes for CTSSSTSGEFVFF.

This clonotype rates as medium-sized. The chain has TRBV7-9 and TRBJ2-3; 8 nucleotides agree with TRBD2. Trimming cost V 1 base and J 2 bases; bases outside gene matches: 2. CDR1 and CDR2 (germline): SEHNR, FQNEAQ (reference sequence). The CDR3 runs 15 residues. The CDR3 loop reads CASSLVGLATDTQYF. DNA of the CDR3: TGTGCCAGCAGCTTAGTAGGACTAGCCACAGATACGCAGTATTTT.

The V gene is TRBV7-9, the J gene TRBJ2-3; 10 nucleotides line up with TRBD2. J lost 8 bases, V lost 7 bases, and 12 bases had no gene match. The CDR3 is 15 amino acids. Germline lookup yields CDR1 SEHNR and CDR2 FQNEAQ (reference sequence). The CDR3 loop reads CASIPGTSVRGTQYF. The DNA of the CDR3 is TGTGCCAGCATCCCGGGGACTAGCGTGCGCGGTACGCAGTATTTT.

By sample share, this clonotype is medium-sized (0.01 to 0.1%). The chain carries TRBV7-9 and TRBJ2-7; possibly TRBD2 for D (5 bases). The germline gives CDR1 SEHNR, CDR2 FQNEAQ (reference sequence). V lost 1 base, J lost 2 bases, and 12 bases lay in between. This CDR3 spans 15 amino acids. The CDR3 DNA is TGTGCCAGCAGCTTAGTGTCTAGCAGAACCTACGAGCAGTACTTC. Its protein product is CASSLVSSRTYEQYF.

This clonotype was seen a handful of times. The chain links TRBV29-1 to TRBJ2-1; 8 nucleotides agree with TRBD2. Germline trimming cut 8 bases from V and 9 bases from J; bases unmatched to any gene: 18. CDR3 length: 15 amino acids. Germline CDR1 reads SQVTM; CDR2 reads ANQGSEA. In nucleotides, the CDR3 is TGCAGCTCTAGTGTTCGGGCGGGGGGTCCCATTGAGCAGTTCTTC. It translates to CSSSVRAGGPIEQFF.

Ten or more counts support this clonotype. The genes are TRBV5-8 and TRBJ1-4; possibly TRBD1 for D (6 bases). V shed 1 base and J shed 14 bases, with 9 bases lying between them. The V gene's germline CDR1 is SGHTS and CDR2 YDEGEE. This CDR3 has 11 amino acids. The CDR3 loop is CASSLTGTLFF. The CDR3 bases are TGTGCCAGCAGCTTGACAGGGACCCTGTTTTTT.

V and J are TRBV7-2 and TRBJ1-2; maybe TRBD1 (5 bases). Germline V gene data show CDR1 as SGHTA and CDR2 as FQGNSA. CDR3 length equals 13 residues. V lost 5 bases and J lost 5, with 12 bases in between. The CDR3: CASSLGQRYGYTF. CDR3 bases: TGTGCCAGCAGCCTGGGGCAGAGATATGGCTACACCTTC.

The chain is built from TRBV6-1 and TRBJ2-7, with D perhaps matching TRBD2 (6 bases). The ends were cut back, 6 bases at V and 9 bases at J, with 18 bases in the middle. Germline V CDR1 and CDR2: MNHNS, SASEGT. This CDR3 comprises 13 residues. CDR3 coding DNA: TGTGCCAGCAGGCGGGAATCGGAAGACGTGCAGTACTTC. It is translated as CASRRESEDVQYF.

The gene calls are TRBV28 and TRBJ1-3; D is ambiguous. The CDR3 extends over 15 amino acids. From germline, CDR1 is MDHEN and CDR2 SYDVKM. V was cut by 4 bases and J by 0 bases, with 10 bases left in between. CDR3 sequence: CASSSSGDSGNTIYF. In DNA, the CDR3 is TGTGCCAGCAGTTCCTCCGGGGACTCTGGAAACACCATATATTTT. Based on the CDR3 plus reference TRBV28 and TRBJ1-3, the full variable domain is DVKVTQSSRYLVKRTGEKVFLECVQDMDHENMFWYRQDPGLGLRLIYFSYDVKMKEKGDIPEGYSVSREKKERFSLILESASTNQTSMYLCASSSSGDSGNTIYFGEGSWLTVV.

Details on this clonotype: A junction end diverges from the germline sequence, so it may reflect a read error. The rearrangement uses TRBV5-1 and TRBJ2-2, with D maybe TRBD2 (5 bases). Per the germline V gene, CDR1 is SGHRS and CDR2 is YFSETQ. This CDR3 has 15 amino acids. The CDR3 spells CASSLAASSNGELFF. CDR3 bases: TGCGCCAGCAGCTTGGCGGCCAGCAGCAACGGGGAACTGTTTTTT.

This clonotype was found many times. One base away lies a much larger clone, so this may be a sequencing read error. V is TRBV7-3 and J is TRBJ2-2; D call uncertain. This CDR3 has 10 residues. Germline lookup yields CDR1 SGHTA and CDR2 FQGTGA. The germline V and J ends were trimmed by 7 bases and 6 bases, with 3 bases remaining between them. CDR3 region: CASIAGELFF. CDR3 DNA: TGTGCCAGCATCGCCGGGGAGCTGTTTTTT.

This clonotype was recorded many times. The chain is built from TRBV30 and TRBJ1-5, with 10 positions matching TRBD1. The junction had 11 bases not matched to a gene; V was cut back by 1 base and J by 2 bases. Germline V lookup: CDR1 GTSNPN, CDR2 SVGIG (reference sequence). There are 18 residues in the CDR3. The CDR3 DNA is TGTGCCTGGAGTGCGGACAGGGGGTTCGCGCTAGGCAATCAGCCCCAGCATTTT. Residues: CAWSADRGFALGNQPQHF.

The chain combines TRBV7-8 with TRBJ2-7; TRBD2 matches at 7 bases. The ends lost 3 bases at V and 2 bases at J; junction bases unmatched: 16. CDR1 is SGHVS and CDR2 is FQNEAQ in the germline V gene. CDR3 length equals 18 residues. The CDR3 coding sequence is TGTGCCAGCAGCTTCTTCCTTGGGGAGGGCCGAACCCCCTACGAGCAGTACTTC. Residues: CASSFFLGEGRTPYEQYF.